Sequencing of this T cell receptor (beta chain) was carried out in a study of blood T cell repertoires in COVID-19 (dated by TCRdb to 2020 to 2022). The study in broad terms: Samples covering the acute and convalescent phases of COVID-19 were provided by collaborators in the United States, Italy and Spain. The prospective study material was composed of cDNA or gDNA derived from T cells, B-cell-depleted T cells, or PBMCs. Subjects who had been exposed to COVID-19, were actively infected with it, or had recovered from it provided the deeply sampled blood TCRbeta repertoires that made up the dataset. A freely available public database, intended as a resource for researchers studying the immune response to SARS-CoV-2, is where the repertoires were released. Samples came from the ongoing ImmuneRACE study (first 160 participants) plus 1,254 subjects from 6 global collaborators. Nearly every sample came with metadata listing a de-identified subject ID, COVID-19 status, age in years and sex. Where HLA class I and class II types were available, the types were taken from metadata supplied by the sample provider, not from assay-based typing.

In the prospective study, participants were 18 to 89 years old, resided in 24 geographic areas of the United States, and were enrolled through a virtual design. Cohort assignment in the prospective study relied on participant-reported clinical history from a screening survey and a study questionnaire. In the prospective study, mobile phlebotomists collected whole blood, serum and a nasopharyngeal or oropharyngeal swab from each participant. Additional blood draws and questionnaires over an approximately 2-month period could optionally be provided by prospective study participants. Before DNA extraction, prospective study blood samples were shipped either frozen or at room temperature. CDR1 is given as MNHEY and CDR2 as SMNVEV, both from the germline V gene (reference sequence). Compared with germline, V lacks 6 bases and J lacks 6 bases; bases without a gene match: 8. From the cysteine through the phenylalanine, the CDR3 covers 14 amino acids. This entry keeps only the CDR3 DNA: 42 bases, framed from base 1.

With respect to this clone: The antigen this receptor binds is unknown. There are no base qualities to consult, and no much larger clone falls within one base.

General conclusions and limits of the study: The amount of clinical and demographic metadata varied by source and participant and was provided uncurated.

The immunoSEQ Assay, a bias-controlled multiplex PCR, was used to amplify TCRbeta CDR3 regions from genomic DNA. From the authors' description of their analysis: Within the assay, amplification of reference gene primers was used to estimate how many nucleated cells each sample contained. To quantify the absolute abundance of each unique TCRbeta CDR3 rearrangement, sequence reads were collapsed and filtered. For each sample, productive Simpson clonality was calculated as the square root of Simpson's diversity index across productive rearrangements. The clones in this table, taken by TCRdb from immuneACCESS, are in-frame only. Not every clone is retained; where verified, under half of the shortfall comes from an unresolved V gene, and the cause of the rest is unknown. V and J calls plus clone size are reproduced from that table; the DNA served to infer D and trimming. The sample table shows 290,000 or so clones, and 85% to 90% are seen once. The leading ten clones occupy approximately 4% of the sample.

This sequence uses TRBV27 and TRBJ2-3; TRBD2 aligns with 8 central bases. The specimen was PBMCs or T cells enriched from blood (not recorded which). The receptor's source is a woman between 18 and 29 years old with acute COVID-19. The CDR3 protein is CASRSGRLRDTQYF. The DNA reads as follows: TGTGCCAGCAGGAGCGGGAGACTCCGGGATACGCAGTATTTT.